Reported below is one T cell receptor (beta chain). Its matching antigen is unknown. The record originates from a study of shared clonotypes between healthy human individuals. About the research overall: Two women and a few men aged 18 to 49 served as donors.

Study-wide points: Larger richness was generally estimated for naive than memory subsets.

Germline V gene lookup returns CDR1 MNHEY and CDR2 SVGAGI. With 6 bases clipped from V and 7 bases from J, the junction kept 3 bases outside the gene matches. The length of the CDR3 is 13 residues. Positively selected for CCR7, the CD45RO-negative cells used as naive CD8 cells excluded terminally differentiated effector memory CD45RA+ cells. Some clones are missing from TCRdb's copy, which holds only in-frame ones; the method was immunoSEQ multiplex PCR. Here the sample spans 2 million or so clones, roughly 94% being singletons. The clonotype was recovered from a man aged 18 to 29 in good health. Sequenced: naive CD8+ T cells sorted from blood. This chain links TRBV6-5 with TRBJ2-1, with 10 bases fitting TRBD1. The CDR3, as DNA: TGTGCCAGCAGCGACAGGGGGCCAAATGAGCAGTTCTTC. Its translation is CASSDRGPNEQFF.